The clone carrying this T cell receptor (beta chain) was counted at least ten times. Its antigen is undetermined. This entry is derived from a study of T cells after posttransplantation cyclophosphamide. Treatment was busulfan-fludarabine conditioning, a marrow graft, and cyclophosphamide on days +3 and +4. The method was immunoSEQ multiplex PCR; TCRdb's version includes in-frame clones alone and lacks a portion of them. The sample has some 15,000 clones, none seen only once. The CDR3 runs 15 residues. Germline lookup yields CDR1 LGHNA and CDR2 YNFKEQ. The junction had 3 bases not matched to a gene; V was cut back by 1 base and J by 0 bases. Regarding the study as a whole: Skin or GI-infiltrating T cells shared few TRB sequences with blood. Later blood repertoires were often dominated by clones from the donor CD8+ memory compartment. Recipient CMV seropositivity and CMV reactivation strongly tracked TRB clonality.

The chain recombines TRBV4-2 with TRBJ2-7; 7 bases agree with TRBD2. This sequence was found in a female patient aged 35 to 55 who received an allogeneic stem cell transplant from an unrelated donor, was CMV-positive, and had acute GVHD only. Some T cells may possibly be graft donor cells. The sequenced sample was PBMCs, obtained after allogeneic stem cell transplant with posttransplant cyclophosphamide. CDR3 in amino acids: CASSQAGEGSYEQYF. The CDR3 DNA reads TGTGCCAGCAGCCAAGCGGGGGAGGGCTCCTACGAGCAGTACTTC.